Detailed here is one TCR beta chain. As yet, its antigen is unknown. These data come from a study of T cell responses to AZD1222 COVID-19 vaccine. Study-wide results and limits: Reportedly, close to half of spike-specific TCRs are directed against unmutated variant regions. Breadth and depth of Spike-specific TCRs rose after two AZD1222 doses.

CDR3 length equals 15 residues. Germline assignment: CDR1 SGHAT and CDR2 FQNNGV. Trimming took off 4 bases at V and 6 bases at J, with 15 bases between the two ends. The protocol was immunoSEQ multiplex PCR, while the TCRdb copy is restricted to in-frame clones and leaves out a portion. Among some 150,000 clones listed, approximately 91% were seen once. V and J are TRBV11-2 and TRBJ1-4; D is ambiguous. The sample consisted of peripheral blood, taken after recovery from COVID-19. This sequence originates from an adult who had recovered from COVID-19. DNA for the CDR3: TGTGCCAGCAGCTCTAGATATTTTAATGATGAAAAACTGTTTTTT. Translated, it gives CASSSRYFNDEKLFF.